Below, 4 T cell receptor beta chains from the same sample are listed, as sequenced in a study of CD8 T cells in Susac syndrome. With random hexamers, reverse transcription was performed on about 0.5 to 1 ug of RNA. TCRdb redid the calling of the immunoSEQ multiplex PCR reads with MiXCR, one entry per CDR3 protein. The sample carries under 200,000 distinct CDR3 sequences, around 95% recorded once. Material: CD4+ T cells from PBMCs. The receptors shown here come from a human donor in good health.

The chain has TRBV14 and TRBJ1-1; TRBD1 might be the D (6 bases). V was shortened by 3 bases and J by 11 bases, with 13 bases between the two germline ends. Germline V lookup: CDR1 SGHDN, CDR2 FVKESK. The length of the CDR3 is 12 residues. CDR3 sequence: CASSQAGARAFF. As DNA, the CDR3 is TGTGCCAGCAGCCAGGCGGGGGCTCGGGCTTTCTTT.

The V gene is TRBV12-3 or TRBV12-4, the J gene TRBJ1-6, with D possibly TRBD1 on 6 matching bases. The V end lost 2 bases, the J end lost 9 bases, and 11 bases lay between the germline ends. The CDR3 sequence is 14 residues long. As DNA, the CDR3 is TGTGCCAGCAGTTTAAAGGGGGGAAGTTCACCCCTCCACTTT. It is translated as CASSLKGGSSPLHF.

The chain combines TRBV9 with TRBJ1-1; 8 positions match TRBD1. This CDR3 has 14 amino acids. V gave up 1 base and J gave up 3 bases; unmatched junction bases: 2. CDR1 is SGDLS and CDR2 is YYNGEE in the germline V gene. CDR3: CASSVTGGDTEAFF. The CDR3 nucleotides are TGTGCCAGCAGCGTAACAGGGGGGGACACTGAAGCTTTCTTT.

The chain combines TRBV28 with TRBJ1-6; 9 nucleotides agree with TRBD1. The germline CDR1 and CDR2 sequences are MDHEN and SYDVKM. Unmatched junction bases numbered 7, after V lost 6 bases and J lost 10 bases. The CDR3 has 14 amino acids. CDR3 in amino acids: CASRPTGGESPLHF. The CDR3 nucleotides are TGTGCCAGCAGACCGACAGGGGGGGAATCACCCCTCCACTTT.